A selection of T cell receptor beta chains follows, all from one sample in a study of blood T cell repertoires in COVID-19. Only in-frame clones appear in the TCRdb table, and some are missing; sequencing was by immunoSEQ multiplex PCR. The sample lists about 80,000 clones, more than 70% occurring once. Sequencing used peripheral blood. These receptors were collected from a man between 70 and 80 years old with active or convalescent COVID-19. Both conserved end residues are part of each CDR3. The order of the fields is J gene, D gene, clone size, V gene, CDR3 protein, CDR3 DNA. A D gene is named only where the DNA matches it firmly. A row's size may be missing; if present it is once, few, many or a size class.

J gene: TRBJ1-6
D gene: TRBD1
clone size: .
V gene: TRBV10-2
CDR3 protein: CASSPDRGGNSPLHF
CDR3 DNA: TGCGCCAGCAGCCCCGACAGGGGGGGGAATTCACCCCTCCACTTT

J gene: TRBJ2-5
D gene: .
clone size: .
V gene: TRBV5-5
CDR3 protein: CASSLAVGAFQETQYF
CDR3 DNA: TGTGCCAGCAGCTTGGCCGTTGGGGCCTTCCAAGAGACCCAGTACTTC

J gene: TRBJ2-7
D gene: .
clone size: .
V gene: TRBV5-1
CDR3 protein: CASSLGGGRAYEQYF
CDR3 DNA: TGCGCCAGCAGCCTGGGCGGGGGCCGTGCCTACGAGCAGTACTTC

J gene: TRBJ2-3
D gene: .
clone size: .
V gene: TRBV30
CDR3 protein: CAWSTGDSTDTQYF
CDR3 DNA: TGTGCCTGGAGTACGGGGGATTCAACAGATACGCAGTATTTT

J gene: TRBJ1-4
D gene: .
clone size: .
V gene: TRBV3-1/TRBV3-2
CDR3 protein: CASSQDEDCLFF
CDR3 DNA: TGTGCCAGCAGCCAAGATGAGGACTGTCTGTTTTTT

J gene: TRBJ1-1
D gene: .
clone size: .
V gene: TRBV6-1
CDR3 protein: CASSDSQGNTEAFF
CDR3 DNA: TGTGCCAGCAGTGATTCCCAGGGGAACACTGAAGCTTTCTTT

J gene: TRBJ1-6
D gene: TRBD1
clone size: .
V gene: TRBV10-2
CDR3 protein: CASRDRSSPLHF
CDR3 DNA: TGCGCCAGCCGGGACAGAAGTTCACCCCTCCACTTT

J gene: TRBJ1-1
D gene: .
clone size: .
V gene: TRBV2
CDR3 protein: CASSERYTEAFF
CDR3 DNA: TGTGCCAGCAGTGAGAGATACACTGAAGCTTTCTTT

J gene: TRBJ1-5
D gene: TRBD1
clone size: .
V gene: TRBV30
CDR3 protein: CAWSVGDRQPQHF
CDR3 DNA: TGTGCCTGGAGTGTAGGGGACAGACAGCCCCAGCATTTT

J gene: TRBJ2-5
D gene: .
clone size: .
V gene: TRBV5-1
CDR3 protein: CASSLGTSEETQYF
CDR3 DNA: TGCGCCAGCAGCCTTGGGACTTCAGAGGAGACCCAGTACTTC

J gene: TRBJ2-7
D gene: TRBD1
clone size: .
V gene: TRBV3-1/TRBV3-2
CDR3 protein: CASSQYGQGDEQYF
CDR3 DNA: TGTGCCAGCAGCCAATACGGACAGGGCGACGAGCAGTACTTC

J gene: TRBJ2-7
D gene: TRBD1
clone size: .
V gene: TRBV19
CDR3 protein: CASSAWTGVYEQYF
CDR3 DNA: TGTGCCAGTAGTGCGTGGACAGGGGTCTACGAGCAGTACTTC

J gene: TRBJ1-3
D gene: TRBD1
clone size: .
V gene: TRBV6-5
CDR3 protein: CASTADRGYTIYF
CDR3 DNA: TGTGCCAGCACCGCCGACAGGGGCTACACCATATATTTT

J gene: TRBJ2-1
D gene: TRBD1
clone size: .
V gene: TRBV5-1
CDR3 protein: CASSFSSGQGYEQFF
CDR3 DNA: TGCGCCAGCAGCTTCTCCTCGGGACAGGGATATGAGCAGTTCTTC

J gene: TRBJ2-1
D gene: .
clone size: .
V gene: TRBV5-1
CDR3 protein: CASSLDYEQFF
CDR3 DNA: TGCGCCAGCAGCTTGGACTATGAGCAGTTCTTC

J gene: TRBJ1-1
D gene: .
clone size: .
V gene: TRBV7-3
CDR3 protein: CASSPGGGGFARNTEAFF
CDR3 DNA: TGTGCCAGCAGCCCCGGGGGGGGTGGTTTTGCTCGAAACACTGAAGCTTTCTTT

J gene: TRBJ1-1
D gene: TRBD1
clone size: .
V gene: TRBV28
CDR3 protein: CASSSTSAGQMNTEAFF
CDR3 DNA: TGTGCCAGCAGTTCGACCTCTGCGGGACAGATGAACACTGAAGCTTTCTTT

J gene: TRBJ1-6
D gene: TRBD1
clone size: few
V gene: TRBV19
CDR3 protein: CASSPGQGDSPLHF
CDR3 DNA: TGTGCCAGTAGCCCGGGACAGGGAGACTCACCCCTCCACTTT